These 19 T cell receptor beta chains were sequenced from one sample in a study of T cell responses to AZD1222 COVID-19 vaccine. Method: immunoSEQ multiplex PCR; TCRdb's copy keeps in-frame clones and lacks some. The table has about 160,000 clones, around 90% seen once; the top ten hold about 4%. The specimen was peripheral blood, collected on day 0 of MenACWY control vaccination. These receptors all come from an adult in good health.

The rearrangement uses TRBV7-2 and TRBJ1-1, with D uncertain. This CDR3 contains 15 residues. The germline gives CDR1 SGHTA, CDR2 FQGNSA. Trimming took 5 bases from V and 0 from J, leaving 13 bases between them. CDR3 nucleotides: TGTGCCAGCAGCCCGATTGGCGGATTGAACACTGAAGCTTTCTTT. It specifies CASSPIGGLNTEAFF.

V usage is TRBV4-2 and J usage is TRBJ1-5; D is uncertain. V was clipped by 0 bases and J by 2 bases, with 14 bases between them. The CDR3 length is 17 residues. Per germline, CDR1 LGHNA and CDR2 YNFKEQ. For the CDR3, the DNA is TGTGCCAGCAGCCAAGAGAAGCGGGATTGGGGCAATCAGCCCCAGCATTTT. This gives the protein CASSQEKRDWGNQPQHF.

The chain has TRBV24-1 and TRBJ1-2; 9 bases agree with TRBD1. Germline trimming cut 4 bases from V and 9 bases from J; bases unmatched to any gene: 11. The CDR3 has 15 amino acids. Germline CDR1 KGHDR, CDR2 SFDVKD. This chain's CDR3 is CATSDGPGQGSSYTF. Written as DNA, the CDR3 is TGTGCCACCAGTGACGGCCCGGGACAGGGAAGTAGCTACACCTTC.

CDR3 in amino acids: CASSDRGNTEAFF. The DNA of the CDR3 is TGTGCCAGCAGCGACAGGGGGAACACTGAAGCTTTCTTT. The chain is built from TRBV6-2 or TRBV6-3 and TRBJ1-1; 8 bases line up with TRBD1. Per germline, CDR1 MNHEY and CDR2 SVGEGT. The CDR3 covers 13 residues. V dropped 6 bases and J dropped 1; count of bases not matched to a gene: 1.

V usage is TRBV9 and J usage is TRBJ2-1; possibly TRBD2 for D (6 bases). The germline V gene has CDR1 SGDLS and CDR2 YYNGEE. V lost 3 bases, J lost 6 bases, and 10 bases lay in between. The CDR3 is 13 amino acids. CDR3 coding DNA: TGTGCCAGCAGCGGCCCCGGGGGCAATGAGCAGTTCTTC. It encodes CASSGPGGNEQFF.

This chain connects TRBV19 to TRBJ2-7; 8 nucleotides align to TRBD2. The CDR3 covers 14 residues. Trimming at V came to 5 bases and at J to 6 bases, leaving 9 bases not matched to a gene. CDR1 LNHDA and CDR2 SQIVND come from the germline V gene (reference sequence). CDR3 sequence: CASSSTGTSREQYF. CDR3 DNA: TGTGCCAGTAGTTCAACCGGGACTAGTCGCGAGCAGTACTTC.

The V call is TRBV7-2, the J call TRBJ2-3; 13 nucleotides line up with TRBD2. The CDR3 contains 19 residues. Per the germline V gene, CDR1 is SGHTA and CDR2 is FQGNSA. V lost 3 bases, J lost 6 bases, and 15 bases stayed unmatched. CDR3 region: CASSLARTSGSWARDTQYF. CDR3 sequence (DNA): TGTGCCAGCAGCTTGGCCAGGACTAGCGGGAGTTGGGCCCGGGATACGCAGTATTTT. Filled out from reference TRBV7-2 and TRBJ2-3, the complete variable domain reads GAGVSQSPSNKVTEKGKDVELRCDPISGHTALYWYRQSLGQGLEFLIYFQGNSAPDKSGLPSDRFSAERTGGSVSTLTIQRTQQEDSAVYLCASSLARTSGSWARDTQYFGPGTRLTVL.

The chain has TRBV3-1 (or the pseudogene TRBV3-2) and TRBJ2-7; 11 bases are shared with TRBD2. The V segment lost 1 base and the J segment 0 bases; nucleotides outside the gene matches: 8. Germline V lookup: CDR1 LGHDT, CDR2 YNNKEL (reference sequence). The CDR3 runs to 18 residues. DNA for the CDR3: TGTGCCAGCAGCCAAGTGGCTAGCGGGAGGTCAAGCTCCTACGAGCAGTACTTC. It codes for CASSQVASGRSSSYEQYF.

V and J are TRBV19 and TRBJ2-1; 10 bases match TRBD2. The junction had 4 bases not matched to a gene; V was cut back by 5 bases and J by 9 bases. In germline, CDR1 is LNHDA, CDR2 SQIVND (reference sequence). The CDR3 extends over 13 amino acids. CDR3 loop: CASSRVAGGEQFF. CDR3 DNA: TGTGCCAGTAGTCGGGTAGCGGGAGGTGAGCAGTTCTTC.

The V gene is TRBV11-3, the J gene TRBJ2-1; no reliable D call. Germline V gene sequence: CDR1 SGHNT, CDR2 YENEEA. The CDR3 is made up of 11 amino acids. The V gene lost 4 bases and the J gene lost 13 bases, with 11 bases spanning the gap. The CDR3 sequence is CASSSGPHQFF. In nucleotides, the CDR3 is TGTGCCAGCAGCTCCGGGCCCCACCAGTTCTTC.

The rearrangement joins TRBV7-9 to TRBJ2-1; a possible D gene is TRBD1 (6 bases). The length of the CDR3 is 16 residues. V lost 5 bases and J 6 bases, leaving 20 bases between the germline ends. Germline CDR1 reads SEHNR; CDR2 reads FQNEAQ (reference sequence). CDR3 coding DNA: TGTGCCAGCAGCCTCCGAACGGGACACCTAGGCAATGAGCAGTTCTTC. It codes for CASSLRTGHLGNEQFF.

The rearrangement uses TRBV10-2 and TRBJ1-2, with 8 bases matching TRBD1. Germline V gene sequence: CDR1 WSHSY, CDR2 SAAADI. This CDR3 contains 16 residues. Unmatched junction bases numbered 14, after V lost 0 bases and J lost 11 bases. This CDR3 reads CASSESKSGTGGGYTF. CDR3 in DNA: TGCGCCAGCAGTGAGTCGAAGAGTGGGACAGGAGGAGGATACACCTTC.

The chain uses TRBV6-1 and TRBJ1-1; D is undetermined. Trimming pared 1 base from V and 11 bases from J, leaving 14 bases between. The CDR3 has 13 amino acids. The germline gives CDR1 MNHNS, CDR2 SASEGT. CDR3 protein: CASSEGLVSRAFF. CDR3 bases: TGTGCCAGCAGTGAAGGACTCGTCAGCAGGGCTTTCTTT.

The DNA of the CDR3 is TGTGCCAGCAGTCTCGGGACGAATCAGCCCCAGCATTTT. Translated: CASSLGTNQPQHF. This chain links TRBV12-3 or TRBV12-4 with TRBJ1-5; D might be TRBD1 (5 bases). The CDR3 covers 13 residues. Between the trimmed V and J ends, which lost 5 bases and 4 bases, there was a span of 9 bases.

The chain couples TRBV18 to TRBJ1-1; D is possibly TRBD1 (5 bases). The CDR3 is 16 amino acids. Germline CDR1 and CDR2: KGHSH and LQKENI. Between the trimmed V and J ends, which lost 3 bases and 0 bases, there was a span of 14 bases. The CDR3 reads CASSPQSTAMNTEAFF. CDR3 DNA sequence: TGTGCCAGCTCACCTCAATCGACAGCCATGAACACTGAAGCTTTCTTT.

The J gene is TRBJ2-2, the V gene TRBV30; D uncertain. This CDR3 has 14 residues. Germline loops: CDR1 GTSNPN, CDR2 SVGIG (reference sequence). V was clipped by 0 bases and J by 6 bases, with 11 bases between them. The CDR3 region has the DNA TGTGCCTGGAGTGTCAGCAATAGTCCCGGGGAGCTGTTTTTT. As protein: CAWSVSNSPGELFF. Supplemented by reference TRBV30 and TRBJ2-2, the full variable domain reads SQTIHQWPATLVQPVGSPLSLECTVEGTSNPNLYWYRQAAGRGLQLLFYSVGIGQISSEVPQNLSASRPQDRQFILSSKKLLLSDSGFYLCAWSVSNSPGELFFGEGSRLTVL.

This rearrangement joins TRBV28 to TRBJ1-2; D is ambiguous. V lost 6 bases and J 8 bases, leaving 16 bases between the germline ends. This CDR3 contains 13 residues. CDR1 and CDR2 from the germline V gene are MDHEN and SYDVKM. As DNA, the CDR3 is TGTGCCAGCAGCCTAATCCGGGTAGGGGGCTACACCTTC. Amino acid sequence: CASSLIRVGGYTF.

The chain joins TRBV27 to TRBJ2-6; 8 bases map to TRBD1. Per germline, CDR1 MNHEY and CDR2 SMNVEV (reference sequence). Germline trimming cut 1 base from V and 0 bases from J; bases unmatched to any gene: 8. The CDR3 length is 19 residues. The CDR3 DNA reads as TGTGCCAGCAGTTTATTCCCGGGGACAGGCCACTCTGGGGCCAACGTCCTGACTTTC. The encoded protein is CASSLFPGTGHSGANVLTF.

The rearrangement links TRBV19 to TRBJ2-7; D gene ambiguous. The germline V gene has CDR1 LNHDA and CDR2 SQIVND (reference sequence). The CDR3 length is 13 residues. V was pared by 5 bases and J by 1 base, with 9 bases between. CDR3 in DNA: TGTGCCAGTAGTGCCGTAGGTTCCTACGAGCAGTACTTC. The encoded protein is CASSAVGSYEQYF.